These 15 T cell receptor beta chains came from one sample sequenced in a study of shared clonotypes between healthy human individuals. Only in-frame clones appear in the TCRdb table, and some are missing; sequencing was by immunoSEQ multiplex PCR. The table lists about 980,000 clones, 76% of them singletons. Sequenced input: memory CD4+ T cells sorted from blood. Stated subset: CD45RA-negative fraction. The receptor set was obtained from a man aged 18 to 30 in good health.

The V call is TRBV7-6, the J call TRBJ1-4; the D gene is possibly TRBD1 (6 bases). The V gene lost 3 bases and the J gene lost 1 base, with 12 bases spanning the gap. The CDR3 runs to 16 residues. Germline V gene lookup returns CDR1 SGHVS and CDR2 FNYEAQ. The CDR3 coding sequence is TGTGCCAGCAGCTTGAGTCAGGGGTTAACTAATGAAAAACTGTTTTTT. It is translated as CASSLSQGLTNEKLFF.

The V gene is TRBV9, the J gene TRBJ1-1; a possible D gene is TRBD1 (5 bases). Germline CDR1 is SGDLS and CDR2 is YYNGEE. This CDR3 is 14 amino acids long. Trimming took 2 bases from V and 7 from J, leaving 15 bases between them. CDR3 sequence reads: CASSVGGGEGEAFF. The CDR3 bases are TGTGCCAGCAGCGTGGGCGGAGGGGAGGGTGAAGCTTTCTTT. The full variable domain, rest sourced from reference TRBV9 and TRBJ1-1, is DSGVTQTPKHLITATGQRVTLRCSPRSGDLSVYWYQQSLDQGLQFLIQYYNGEERAKGNILERFSAQQFPDLHSELNLSSLELGDSALYFCASSVGGGEGEAFFGQGTRLTVV.

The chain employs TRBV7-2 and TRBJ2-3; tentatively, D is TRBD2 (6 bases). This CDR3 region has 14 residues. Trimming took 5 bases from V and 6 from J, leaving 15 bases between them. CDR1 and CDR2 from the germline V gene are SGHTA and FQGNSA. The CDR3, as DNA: TGTGCCAGCAGCCTGGACTATACTCGGGATACGCAGTATTTT. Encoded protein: CASSLDYTRDTQYF.

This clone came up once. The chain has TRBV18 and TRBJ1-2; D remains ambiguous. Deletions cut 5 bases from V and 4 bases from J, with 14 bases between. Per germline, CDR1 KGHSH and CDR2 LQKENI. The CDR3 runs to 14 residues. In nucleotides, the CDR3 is TGTGCCAGCTCAGCCTTCGACGATTCCTATGGCTACACCTTC. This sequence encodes CASSAFDDSYGYTF.

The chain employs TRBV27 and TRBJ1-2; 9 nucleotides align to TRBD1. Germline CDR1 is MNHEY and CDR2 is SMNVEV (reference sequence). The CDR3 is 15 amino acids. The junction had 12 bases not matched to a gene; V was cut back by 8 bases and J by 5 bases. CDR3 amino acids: CASARPGTGIYGYTF. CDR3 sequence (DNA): TGTGCCAGCGCCCGACCCGGGACAGGGATTTATGGCTACACCTTC.

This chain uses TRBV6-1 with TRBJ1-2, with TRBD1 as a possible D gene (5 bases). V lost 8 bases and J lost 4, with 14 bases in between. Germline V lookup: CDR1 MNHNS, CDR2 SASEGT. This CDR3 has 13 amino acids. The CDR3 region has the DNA TGTGCCAGCGAAATAGGGGTATTCTATGGCTACACCTTC. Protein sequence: CASEIGVFYGYTF.

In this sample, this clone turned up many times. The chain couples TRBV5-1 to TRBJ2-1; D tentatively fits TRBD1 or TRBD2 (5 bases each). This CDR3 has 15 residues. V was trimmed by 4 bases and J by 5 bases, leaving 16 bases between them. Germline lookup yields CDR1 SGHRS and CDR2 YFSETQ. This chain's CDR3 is CASSVSGTTNNEQFF. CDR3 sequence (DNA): TGCGCCAGCAGCGTATCCGGGACGACCAACAATGAGCAGTTCTTC. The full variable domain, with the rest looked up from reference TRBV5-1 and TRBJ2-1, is KAGVTQTPRYLIKTRGQQVTLSCSPISGHRSVSWYQQTPGQGLQFLFEYFSETQRNKGNFPGRFSGRQFSNSRSEMNVSTLELGDSALYLCASSVSGTTNNEQFFGPGTRLTVL.

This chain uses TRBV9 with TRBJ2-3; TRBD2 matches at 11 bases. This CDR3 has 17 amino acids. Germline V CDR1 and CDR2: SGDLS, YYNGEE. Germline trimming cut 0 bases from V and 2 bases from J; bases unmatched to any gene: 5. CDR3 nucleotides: TGTGCCAGCAGCGTAGCCGGGACTAGCGGCCCCACAGATACGCAGTATTTT. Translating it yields CASSVAGTSGPTDTQYF.

CDR3 protein: CASSHRDRGTHEQYF. In nucleotides, the CDR3 is TGTGCCAGCTCACACCGGGACAGGGGGACCCACGAGCAGTACTTC. The chain uses TRBV18 and TRBJ2-7; 11 positions match TRBD1. CDR3 length: 15 residues. The junction had 7 bases not matched to a gene; V was cut back by 4 bases and J by 5 bases. Germline lookup yields CDR1 KGHSH and CDR2 LQKENI.

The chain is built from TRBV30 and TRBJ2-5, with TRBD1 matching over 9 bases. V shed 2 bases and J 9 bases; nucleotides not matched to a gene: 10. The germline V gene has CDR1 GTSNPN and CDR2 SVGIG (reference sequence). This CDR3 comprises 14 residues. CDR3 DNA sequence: TGTGCCTGGAGTCCCGGGACAGGGACCTTTTCCCAGTACTTC. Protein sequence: CAWSPGTGTFSQYF.

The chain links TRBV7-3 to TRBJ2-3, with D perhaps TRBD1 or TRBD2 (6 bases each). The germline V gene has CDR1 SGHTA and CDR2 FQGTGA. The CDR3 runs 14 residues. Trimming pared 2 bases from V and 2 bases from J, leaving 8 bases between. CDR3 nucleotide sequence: TGTGCCAGCAGCTTAGGGGGGCCCACAGATACGCAGTATTTT. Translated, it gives CASSLGGPTDTQYF.

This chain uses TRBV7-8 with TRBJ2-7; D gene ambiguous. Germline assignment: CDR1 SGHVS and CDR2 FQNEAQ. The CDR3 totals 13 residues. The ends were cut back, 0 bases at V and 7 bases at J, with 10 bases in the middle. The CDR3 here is CASSLADQTEQYF. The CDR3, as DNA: TGTGCCAGCAGCTTAGCGGATCAGACAGAGCAGTACTTC. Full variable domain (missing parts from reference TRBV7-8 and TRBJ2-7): GAGVSQSPRYKVAKRGQDVALRCDPISGHVSLFWYQQALGQGPEFLTYFQNEAQLDKSGLPSDRFFAERPEGSVSTLKIQRTQQEDSAVYLCASSLADQTEQYFGPGTRLTVT.

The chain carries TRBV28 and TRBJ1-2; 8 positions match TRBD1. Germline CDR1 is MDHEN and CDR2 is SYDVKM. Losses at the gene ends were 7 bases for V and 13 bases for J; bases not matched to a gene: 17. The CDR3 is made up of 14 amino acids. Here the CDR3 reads CASIVQQGGSFPTF. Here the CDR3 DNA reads TGTGCCAGCATCGTTCAACAGGGGGGAAGCTTCCCCACCTTC.

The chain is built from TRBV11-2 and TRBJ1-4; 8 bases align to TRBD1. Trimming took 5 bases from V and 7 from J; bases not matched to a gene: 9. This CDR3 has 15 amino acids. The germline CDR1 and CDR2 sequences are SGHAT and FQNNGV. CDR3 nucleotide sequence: TGTGCCAGCAGCCCGGACAGGGTGGCGAGTGAAAAACTGTTTTTT. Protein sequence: CASSPDRVASEKLFF.

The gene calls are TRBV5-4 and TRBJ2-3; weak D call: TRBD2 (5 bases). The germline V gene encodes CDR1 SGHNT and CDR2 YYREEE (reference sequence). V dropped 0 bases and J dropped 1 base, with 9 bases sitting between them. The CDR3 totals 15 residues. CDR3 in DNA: TGTGCCAGCAGCTTGGCGGGGATTGGCACAGATACGCAGTATTTT. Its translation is CASSLAGIGTDTQYF. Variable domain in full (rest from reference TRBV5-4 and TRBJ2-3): ETGVTQSPTHLIKTRGQQVTLRCSSQSGHNTVSWYQQALGQGPQFIFQYYREEENGRGNFPPRFSGLQFPNYSSELNVNALELDDSALYLCASSLAGIGTDTQYFGPGTRLTVL.